The clone carrying this TCR beta chain appeared once. Its specificity is not known. Documented time point: baseline pretreatment blood. Treatment noted: 15 Gy SBRT to primary tumor, nephrectomy 4 weeks later. The patient's renal cell carcinoma had clear cell pathology. Some clones are missing from TCRdb's copy, which holds only in-frame ones; the method was immunoSEQ multiplex PCR. The profile covers around 140,000 clones, with about nine tenths appearing a single time and roughly 4% taken by the ten largest. This specimen comes from a study of radiation and T cells in renal cell carcinoma. At the level of the study: Nephrectomy followed 15 Gy stereotactic body radiation by 4 weeks. Study findings and constraints: In blood, top tumor clones expanded by 2 weeks, shrinking by 4.

Germline V gives CDR1 LNHDA, CDR2 SQIVND (reference sequence). Trimming took 5 bases from V and 0 from J, leaving 8 bases between them. The CDR3 loop spans 14 amino acids. The specimen was blood, collected from a patient whose treatment included radiotherapy and nephrectomy. The receptor was isolated from a woman aged 65 to 85 with renal cell carcinoma. V usage is TRBV19 and J usage is TRBJ1-3; the D gene is possibly TRBD1 (6 bases). The CDR3 DNA is TGTGCCAGTAGTGTGACAGGCTCTGGAAACACCATATATTTT. Translated: CASSVTGSGNTIYF. Full variable domain (rest looked up from reference TRBV19 and TRBJ1-3): DGGITQSPKYLFRKEGQNVTLSCEQNLNHDAMYWYRQDPGQGLRLIYYSQIVNDFQKGDIAEGYSVSREKKESFPLTVTSAQKNPTAFYLCASSVTGSGNTIYFGEGSWLTVV.